The clone carrying this T cell receptor (beta chain) has a handful of counts. The CDR3 is 13 residues long. Germline V lookup: CDR1 MNHEY, CDR2 SVGEGT. V lost 9 bases, J lost 2 bases, and 11 bases lay in between. For the second PCR, which ran for roughly 7 to 11 cycles, a sample-barcoded 5' primer and a J-beta primer mix were used. Each CDR3 protein gets one entry after TCRdb re-called the 5' RACE reads with MiXCR. Of hundreds of thousands of distinct CDR3 sequences listed, 24% were seen once; the top ten hold around 10%. This sample was taken from a study of blood T cells in healthy people across ages. The sample was also linked to a second study, of T cells of mothers and their children. Per that study: The second PCR's M1S primer added sample barcodes and 2-4 random nucleotides.

This TCR was recovered from a boy younger than 18 in good health. The specimen sequenced was blood. V usage is TRBV6-2 or TRBV6-3 and J usage is TRBJ1-5, with D unclear. The CDR3 here is CASTDGGNQPQHF. In DNA form, the CDR3 reads TGTGCCAGTACGGACGGCGGCAATCAGCCCCAGCATTTT.